Following are 23 T cell receptor beta chains from one sample sequenced in a study of blood T cell repertoires in COVID-19. Sequencing was performed with immunoSEQ multiplex PCR; in TCRdb, only in-frame clones are kept and a portion is missing. The table lists under 200,000 clones, 80% to 90% of them singletons. Specimen: peripheral blood. Source of these receptors: a woman in her seventies with COVID-19, enrolled during active disease.

The gene calls are TRBV5-1 and TRBJ2-2; D not certain. Germline assignment: CDR1 SGHRS and CDR2 YFSETQ. This CDR3 is built from 14 residues. Trimming removed 4 bases at V and 3 bases at J, with 10 bases between. CDR3 sequence: CASSTQNYTGELFF. In DNA form, the CDR3 reads TGCGCCAGCAGCACGCAAAACTACACCGGGGAGCTGTTTTTT.

The V gene is TRBV10-3, the J gene TRBJ1-3; D gene ambiguous. The CDR3 consists of 15 residues. V was shortened by 7 bases and J by 3 bases, with 16 bases between the two germline ends. Germline V CDR1 and CDR2: ENHRY, SYGVKD. The chain's CDR3 is CAIIDSGSYGNTIYF. The DNA for the CDR3 is TGTGCCATCATCGATTCGGGGAGTTATGGAAACACCATATATTTT.

The genes are TRBV29-1 and TRBJ1-1; D remains unclear. Per germline, CDR1 SQVTM and CDR2 ANQGSEA. V shed 6 bases and J shed 1 base, with 12 bases lying between them. CDR3 length: 13 amino acids. Here the CDR3 reads CSVRGRANTEAFF. CDR3 coding DNA: TGCAGCGTCCGAGGGCGGGCGAACACTGAAGCTTTCTTT.

This clone appeared a few times. The V call is TRBV28, the J call TRBJ1-2, with a weak D call TRBD1 (5 bases). The V gene lost 1 base and the J gene lost 5 bases, with 17 bases spanning the gap. There are 16 residues in the CDR3. Germline CDR1 MDHEN, CDR2 SYDVKM. The CDR3 region is CASSLFRGAPRYGYTF. The CDR3 bases are TGTGCCAGCAGTTTATTTCGCGGGGCGCCCAGATATGGCTACACCTTC.

The rearrangement links TRBV2 to TRBJ2-1, with 9 bases that match TRBD1. CDR3 length: 15 amino acids. CDR1 and CDR2 (germline): SNHLY, FYNNEI. After removal of 7 bases from V and 2 bases from J, the junction contained 6 bases not matched to a gene. This CDR3 is CASTGGTGTYNEQFF. Written as DNA, the CDR3 is TGTGCCAGCACCGGGGGGACAGGGACCTACAATGAGCAGTTCTTC.

This chain uses TRBV18 with TRBJ1-6, with 7 positions matching TRBD1. CDR1 is KGHSH and CDR2 is LQKENI in the germline V gene. This CDR3 contains 14 residues. V lost 4 bases, J lost 8 bases, and 5 bases stayed unmatched. The CDR3 region is CASSRETGYSPLHF. In nucleotides, the CDR3 is TGTGCCAGCTCACGTGAGACAGGGTATTCACCCCTCCACTTT.

The V and J genes are TRBV11-2 and TRBJ2-3, with 10 bases fitting TRBD2. CDR1 and CDR2 from the germline V gene are SGHAT and FQNNGV. V dropped 1 base and J dropped 8; count of bases not matched to a gene: 12. The CDR3 is 17 amino acids. The CDR3 protein is CASSLVSSGGVRGTQYF. CDR3 in DNA: TGTGCCAGCAGCTTAGTGTCGAGCGGGGGGGTCAGGGGTACGCAGTATTTT. The entire variable domain, with the rest obtained from reference TRBV11-2 and TRBJ2-3, is as follows: EAGVAQSPRYKIIEKRQSVAFWCNPISGHATLYWYQQILGQGPKLLIQFQNNGVVDDSQLPKDRFSAERLKGVDSTLKIQPAKLEDSAVYLCASSLVSSGGVRGTQYFGPGTRLTVL.

This chain connects TRBV6-5 to TRBJ1-5; the D gene is possibly TRBD1 (5 bases). Germline loops: CDR1 MNHEY, CDR2 SVGAGI. The V gene lost 6 bases and the J gene lost 3 bases, with 12 bases spanning the gap. The CDR3 contains 14 residues. The CDR3 protein is CASSPGRDNQPQHF. The CDR3 bases are TGTGCCAGCAGCCCGGGCAGGGACAATCAGCCCCAGCATTTT.

The CDR3, as DNA: TGTGCCAGCAGCAAAGGTGGCGGGACTGGTGAAGCTTTCTTT. Encoded protein: CASSKGGGTGEAFF. This chain uses TRBV21-1 with TRBJ1-1. TRBV21-1 is flagged as a pseudogene. The CDR3 is made up of 14 amino acids.

Concerning this clone: At the DNA level, this CDR3 is encoded by other sequences in the same sample as well. This chain joins TRBV28 and TRBJ2-5, with D possibly TRBD1 on 6 matching bases. The ends were cut back, 5 bases at V and 2 bases at J, with 15 bases in the middle. CDR3 length: 15 residues. CDR1 is MDHEN and CDR2 is SYDVKM in the germline V gene. CDR3 amino acids: CASSPNRDIQETQYF. For the CDR3, the DNA is TGTGCCAGCAGTCCAAACCGGGACATACAAGAGACCCAGTACTTC. The full variable domain, completed using reference TRBV28 and TRBJ2-5, is DVKVTQSSRYLVKRTGEKVFLECVQDMDHENMFWYRQDPGLGLRLIYFSYDVKMKEKGDIPEGYSVSREKKERFSLILESASTNQTSMYLCASSPNRDIQETQYFGPGTRLLVL.

V is TRBV25-1 and J is TRBJ1-6; D is unresolved. Germline V gene lookup returns CDR1 MGHDK and CDR2 SYGVNS. The CDR3 is made up of 13 amino acids. The V end lost 2 bases, the J end lost 7 bases, and 6 bases lay between the germline ends. CDR3 sequence: CASSEQANSPLHF. In DNA, the CDR3 is TGTGCCAGCAGTGAACAGGCAAATTCACCCCTCCACTTT.

The rearrangement uses TRBV7-2 and TRBJ2-1, with TRBD2 matching over 8 bases. Germline V lookup: CDR1 SGHTA, CDR2 FQGNSA. Germline trimming cut 3 bases from V and 5 bases from J; bases unmatched to any gene: 6. The CDR3 totals 15 residues. This CDR3 is CASSFQAGVHNEQFF. The CDR3 region has the DNA TGTGCCAGCAGCTTCCAAGCGGGAGTCCACAATGAGCAGTTCTTC.

The V call is TRBV29-1, the J call TRBJ2-7; the D gene is possibly TRBD1 (5 bases). The germline V and J ends were trimmed by 0 bases and 0 bases, with 15 bases remaining between them. Germline lookup yields CDR1 SQVTM and CDR2 ANQGSEA. The CDR3 covers 16 residues. The CDR3 region is CSVEEVLTESSYEQYV. In DNA, the CDR3 is TGCAGCGTTGAAGAGGTTCTGACAGAGAGCTCCTACGAGCAGTACGTC.

The chain combines TRBV6-1 with TRBJ1-4; D is perhaps TRBD1 (6 bases). The CDR3 is 15 residues long. The germline V gene has CDR1 MNHNS and CDR2 SASEGT. V lost 2 bases, J lost 7 bases, and 14 bases lay in between. CDR3 bases: TGTGCCAGCAGTGAAAGGGGGGGTTTGGGTGAAAAACTGTTTTTT. As protein: CASSERGGLGEKLFF.

The chain recombines TRBV20-1 with TRBJ1-1; D ambiguous. Germline V gene data show CDR1 as DFQATT and CDR2 as SNEGSKA (reference sequence). Trimming removed 6 bases at V and 1 base at J, with 9 bases between. This CDR3 has 12 residues. CDR3 protein: CSASGGNTEAFF. The DNA of the CDR3 is TGCAGTGCCAGTGGAGGGAACACTGAAGCTTTCTTT.

This chain links TRBV12-5 with TRBJ1-5, with TRBD1 as a possible D gene (5 bases). The CDR3 is made up of 14 amino acids. The V end lost 7 bases, the J end lost 7 bases, and 17 bases lay between the germline ends. Germline V gene sequence: CDR1 LGHNT, CDR2 FRNRAP. CDR3 residues: CASALGLIGQPQHF. The CDR3, as DNA: TGTGCTAGTGCCCTGGGACTTATTGGCCAGCCCCAGCATTTT.

This clone was seen a handful of times. Other DNA sequences within the sample encode an identical CDR3. V usage is TRBV6-5 and J usage is TRBJ1-5; the match to TRBD1 covers 8 bases. V dropped 2 bases and J dropped 4; count of bases not matched to a gene: 1. The CDR3 runs to 14 residues. CDR1 and CDR2 from the germline V gene are MNHEY and SVGAGI. The CDR3 reads CASSYRTGNQPQHF. The CDR3 DNA sequence: TGTGCCAGCAGTTACCGGACAGGGAATCAGCCCCAGCATTTT.

This chain uses TRBV6-1 with TRBJ1-1; D not certain. The CDR3 is 15 amino acids. Trimming removed 1 base at V and 1 base at J, with 10 bases between. Germline CDR1 reads MNHNS; CDR2 reads SASEGT. In DNA, the CDR3 is TGTGCCAGCAGTGAAGTCCTTCGGGGGAACACTGAAGCTTTCTTT. It specifies CASSEVLRGNTEAFF.

This clone came up a few times. The chain joins TRBV5-1 to TRBJ2-5, with 9 bases matching TRBD1. Unmatched junction bases numbered 5, after V lost 4 bases and J lost 1 base. Germline CDR1 SGHRS, CDR2 YFSETQ. This CDR3 is built from 15 residues. CDR3 DNA: TGCGCCAGCAGCCGGGGACAGGGCTTCCAAGAGACCCAGTACTTC. Protein sequence: CASSRGQGFQETQYF.

The CDR3 sequence is CATTRADYGYTF. CDR3 DNA sequence: TGTGCCACTACCAGGGCGGACTATGGCTACACCTTC. This chain links TRBV12-3 or TRBV12-4 with TRBJ1-2; D possibly corresponds to TRBD1 (5 bases). The V and J ends lost 10 bases and 3 bases respectively, with 12 bases between them. CDR3 length equals 12 residues.

V gene TRBV19 combines with J gene TRBJ1-4, with no clear D. The CDR3 is 12 residues long. The V end lost 5 bases, the J end lost 6 bases, and 7 bases lay between the germline ends. Germline CDR1 and CDR2: LNHDA and SQIVND (reference sequence). The CDR3 DNA is TGTGCCAGTAGTCTTCGGGATGAAAAACTGTTTTTT. Encoded protein: CASSLRDEKLFF.

V and J are TRBV7-2 and TRBJ2-7; D is possibly TRBD1 (6 bases). V gave up 2 bases and J gave up 4 bases, with 12 bases separating them. In germline, CDR1 is SGHTA, CDR2 FQGNSA. This CDR3 comprises 14 residues. The CDR3 sequence is CASSLRGQGYEQYF. In DNA, the CDR3 is TGTGCCAGCAGCTTAAGGGGTCAGGGGTACGAGCAGTACTTC. Full variable domain (missing parts from reference TRBV7-2 and TRBJ2-7): GAGVSQSPSNKVTEKGKDVELRCDPISGHTALYWYRQSLGQGLEFLIYFQGNSAPDKSGLPSDRFSAERTGGSVSTLTIQRTQQEDSAVYLCASSLRGQGYEQYFGPGTRLTVT.

The rearrangement joins TRBV28 to TRBJ1-2; 7 positions agree with TRBD1. Unmatched junction bases numbered 7, after V lost 8 bases and J lost 4 bases. Germline assignment: CDR1 MDHEN and CDR2 SYDVKM. The CDR3 is made up of 13 amino acids. The CDR3 coding sequence is TGTGCCAGCGTTACAGGGGATGGCTATGGCTACACCTTC. The encoded protein is CASVTGDGYGYTF.